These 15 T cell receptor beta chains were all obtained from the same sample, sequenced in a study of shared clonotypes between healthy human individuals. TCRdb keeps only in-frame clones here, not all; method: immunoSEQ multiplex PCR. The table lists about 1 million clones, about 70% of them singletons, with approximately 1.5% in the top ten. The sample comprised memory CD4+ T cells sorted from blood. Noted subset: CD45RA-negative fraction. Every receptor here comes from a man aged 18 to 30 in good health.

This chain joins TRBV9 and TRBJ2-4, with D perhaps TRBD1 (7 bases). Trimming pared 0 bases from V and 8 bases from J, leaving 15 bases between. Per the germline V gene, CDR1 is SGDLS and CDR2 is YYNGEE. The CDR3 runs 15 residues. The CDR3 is CASSVEIPRGDIQYF. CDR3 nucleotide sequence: TGTGCCAGCAGCGTAGAAATACCCAGGGGGGACATTCAGTACTTC.

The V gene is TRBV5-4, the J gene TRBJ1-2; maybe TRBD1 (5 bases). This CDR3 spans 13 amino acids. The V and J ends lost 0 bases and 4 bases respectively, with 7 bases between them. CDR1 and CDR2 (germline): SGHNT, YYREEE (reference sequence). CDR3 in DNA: TGTGCCAGCAGCTTGGGGGGGACCTATGGCTACACCTTC. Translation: CASSLGGTYGYTF.

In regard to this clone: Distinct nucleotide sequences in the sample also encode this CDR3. CDR3 region: CAWRIGSSYEQYF. DNA of the CDR3: TGTGCCTGGAGGATCGGCAGTTCCTACGAGCAGTACTTC. The chain links TRBV30 to TRBJ2-7, with unresolved D. The CDR3 sequence is 13 residues long. The V gene lost 3 bases and the J gene lost 1 base, with 10 bases spanning the gap. Germline CDR1 is GTSNPN and CDR2 is SVGIG (reference sequence).

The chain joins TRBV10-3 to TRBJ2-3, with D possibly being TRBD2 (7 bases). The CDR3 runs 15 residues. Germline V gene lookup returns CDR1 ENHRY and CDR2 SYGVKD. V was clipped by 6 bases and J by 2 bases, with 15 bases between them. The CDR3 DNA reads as TGTGCCATCAGCGCCCGGGGGGCCCTCACAGATACGCAGTATTTT. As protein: CAISARGALTDTQYF.

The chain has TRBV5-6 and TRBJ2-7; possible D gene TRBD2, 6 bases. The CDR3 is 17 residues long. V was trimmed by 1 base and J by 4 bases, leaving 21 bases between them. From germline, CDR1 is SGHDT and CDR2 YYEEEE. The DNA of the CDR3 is TGTGCCAGCAGCTTGCGCGGTTCGACGGGAGCGGCGTACGAGCAGTACTTC. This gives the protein CASSLRGSTGAAYEQYF.

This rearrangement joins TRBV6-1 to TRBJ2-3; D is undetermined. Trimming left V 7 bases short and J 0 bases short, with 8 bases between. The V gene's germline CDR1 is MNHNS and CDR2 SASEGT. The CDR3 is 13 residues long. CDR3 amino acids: CASTFSSTDTQYF. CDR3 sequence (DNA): TGTGCCAGCACCTTTAGCAGCACAGATACGCAGTATTTT.

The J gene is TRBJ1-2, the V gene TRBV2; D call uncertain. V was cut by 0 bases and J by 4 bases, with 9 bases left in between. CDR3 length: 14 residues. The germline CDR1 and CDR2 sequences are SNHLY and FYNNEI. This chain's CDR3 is CASSEARPPYGYTF. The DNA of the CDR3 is TGTGCCAGCAGTGAAGCCAGGCCGCCCTATGGCTACACCTTC.

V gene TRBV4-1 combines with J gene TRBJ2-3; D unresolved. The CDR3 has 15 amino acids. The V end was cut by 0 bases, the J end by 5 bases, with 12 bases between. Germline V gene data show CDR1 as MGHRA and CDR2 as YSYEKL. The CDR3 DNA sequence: TGCGCCAGCAGCCAAGACGGGCAGTATCTAGATACGCAGTATTTT. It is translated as CASSQDGQYLDTQYF.

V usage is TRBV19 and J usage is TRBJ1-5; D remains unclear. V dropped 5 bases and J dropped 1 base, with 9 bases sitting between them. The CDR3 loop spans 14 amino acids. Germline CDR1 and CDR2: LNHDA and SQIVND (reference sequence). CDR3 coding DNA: TGTGCCAGTAGTTTCCTAGGCAGCAATCAGCCCCAGCATTTT. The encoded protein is CASSFLGSNQPQHF.

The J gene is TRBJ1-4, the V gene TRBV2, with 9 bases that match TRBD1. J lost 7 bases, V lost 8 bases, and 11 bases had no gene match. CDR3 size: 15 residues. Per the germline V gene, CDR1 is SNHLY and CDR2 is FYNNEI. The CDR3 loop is CASLRDRELVEKLFF. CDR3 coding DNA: TGTGCCAGCTTGAGGGACAGGGAGTTGGTTGAAAAACTGTTTTTT.

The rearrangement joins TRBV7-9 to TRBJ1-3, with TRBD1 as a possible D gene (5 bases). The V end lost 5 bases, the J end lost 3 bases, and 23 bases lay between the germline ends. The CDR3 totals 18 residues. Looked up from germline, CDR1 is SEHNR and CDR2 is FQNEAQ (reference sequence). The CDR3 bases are TGTGCCAGCAGCCTCCGGACACCTAGAACAGATCGTGGAAACACCATATATTTT. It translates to CASSLRTPRTDRGNTIYF.

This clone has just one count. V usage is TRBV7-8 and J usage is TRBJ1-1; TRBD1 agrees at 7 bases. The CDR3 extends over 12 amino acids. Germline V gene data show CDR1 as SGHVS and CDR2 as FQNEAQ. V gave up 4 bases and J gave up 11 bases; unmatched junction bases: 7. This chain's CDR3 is CASSSVTGSAFF. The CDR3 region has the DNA TGTGCCAGCAGCTCAGTGACAGGGTCCGCTTTCTTT.

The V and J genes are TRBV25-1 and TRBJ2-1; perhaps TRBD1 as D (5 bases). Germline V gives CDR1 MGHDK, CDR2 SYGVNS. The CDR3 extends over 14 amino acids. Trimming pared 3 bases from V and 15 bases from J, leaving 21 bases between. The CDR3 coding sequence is TGTGCCAGCAGTGATCCCCGCTCGACAGCCGGATGGTTCTTC. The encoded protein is CASSDPRSTAGWFF. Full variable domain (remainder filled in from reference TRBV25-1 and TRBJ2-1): EADIYQTPRYLVIGTGKKITLECSQTMGHDKMYWYQQDPGMELHLIHYSYGVNSTEKGDLSSESTVSRIRTEHFPLTLESARPSHTSQYLCASSDPRSTAGWFFGPGTRLTVL.

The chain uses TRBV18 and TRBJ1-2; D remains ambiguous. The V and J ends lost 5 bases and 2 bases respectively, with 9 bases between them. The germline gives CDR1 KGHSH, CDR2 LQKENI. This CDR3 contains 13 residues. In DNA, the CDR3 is TGTGCCAGCTCAAAAGAAAAAAACTATGGCTACACCTTC. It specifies CASSKEKNYGYTF.

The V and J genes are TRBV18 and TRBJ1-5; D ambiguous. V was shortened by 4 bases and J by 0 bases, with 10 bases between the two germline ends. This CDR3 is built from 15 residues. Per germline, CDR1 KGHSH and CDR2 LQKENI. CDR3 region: CASSRRQVSNQPQHF. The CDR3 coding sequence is TGTGCCAGCTCACGTCGGCAGGTTAGCAATCAGCCCCAGCATTTT.